The source of this TCR beta chain is a study of T-cell reconstitution after alpha-beta-depleted transplantation in children. Study findings and constraints: Newly produced T cells mostly provided counts and TCRbeta diversity after one year, as hyperexpanded clones declined.

A TCRbeta library incorporating unique molecular identifiers was prepared. Via MiXCR, TCRdb re-called the PCR reads, giving one row per CDR3 protein. The sample lists about 470,000 distinct CDR3 sequences, about 40% seen once, with 27% in the top ten. This clonotype occurred a few times. Its cognate antigen is unknown. Germline V gene data show CDR1 as SGHDN and CDR2 as FVKESK. V lost 1 base and J lost 5, with 8 bases in between. This CDR3 region has 13 residues. This TCR came from a girl aged 2-10 years with aplastic anemia, due to receive a stem cell transplant. The sequences come from PBMCs, collected before TCRalphabeta/CD19-depleted stem cell transplant. The rearrangement links TRBV14 to TRBJ1-1; the D is unclear. The CDR3 bases are TGTGCCAGCAGCCAAGCCAGAAGGACTGAAGCTTTCTTT. Its protein is CASSQARRTEAFF.